A single T cell receptor (beta chain) is shown here with its context. How the authors handled the data: Reference gene primers were amplified, and this amplification served to estimate nucleated cell counts. Repertoires were generated with immunoSEQ multiplex PCR, while TCRdb's copy carries only in-frame clones and drops some. Clone size and V and J calls were adopted from that table, with D and trimming inferred from the DNA. The table shows around 70,000 clones, with roughly 90% occurring only once. These data originate in a study of blood T cell repertoires in COVID-19. The material sequenced was peripheral blood. The clonotype was recovered from a man aged 50-60 years with acute or convalescent COVID-19.

The CDR3 reads CASTRTGPYSNQPQHF. CDR3 nucleotides: TGTGCCAGTACAAGAACAGGGCCGTATAGCAATCAGCCCCAGCATTTT. This rearrangement joins TRBV19 to TRBJ1-5, with D maybe TRBD1 (6 bases). The CDR3 is made up of 16 amino acids. In germline, CDR1 is LNHDA, CDR2 SQIVND (reference sequence). The germline V and J ends were trimmed by 7 bases and 0 bases, with 16 bases remaining between them. The full variable domain, in which reference TRBV19 and TRBJ1-5 provide the parts outside the CDR3, is DGGITQSPKYLFRKEGQNVTLSCEQNLNHDAMYWYRQDPGQGLRLIYYSQIVNDFQKGDIAEGYSVSREKKESFPLTVTSAQKNPTAFYLCASTRTGPYSNQPQHFGDGTRLSIL.